This T cell receptor beta chain was identified in a study of neurological immune-mediated disorders. TCRdb ran MiXCR on the 5' RACE reads and lists one entry per CDR3 protein. The data show tens of thousands of distinct CDR3 sequences, with about 3.3% seen just once and about 8% held by the top ten. Per germline, CDR1 MGHDK and CDR2 SYGVNS. There are 14 residues in the CDR3. Trimming cost V 4 bases and J 0 bases, with 7 bases left between them. The time point here: longitudinal time-point 1 (baseline). This clonotype was observed at least ten times. The V gene is TRBV25-1, the J gene TRBJ1-5; a possible D gene is TRBD1 (5 bases). The sequence was obtained from a woman in her fifties or sixties with multiple sclerosis. The source material was PBMCs. CDR3 nucleotide sequence: TGTGCCAGCAGTGGACAGTCTAGCAATCAGCCCCAGCATTTT. Translating it yields CASSGQSSNQPQHF.